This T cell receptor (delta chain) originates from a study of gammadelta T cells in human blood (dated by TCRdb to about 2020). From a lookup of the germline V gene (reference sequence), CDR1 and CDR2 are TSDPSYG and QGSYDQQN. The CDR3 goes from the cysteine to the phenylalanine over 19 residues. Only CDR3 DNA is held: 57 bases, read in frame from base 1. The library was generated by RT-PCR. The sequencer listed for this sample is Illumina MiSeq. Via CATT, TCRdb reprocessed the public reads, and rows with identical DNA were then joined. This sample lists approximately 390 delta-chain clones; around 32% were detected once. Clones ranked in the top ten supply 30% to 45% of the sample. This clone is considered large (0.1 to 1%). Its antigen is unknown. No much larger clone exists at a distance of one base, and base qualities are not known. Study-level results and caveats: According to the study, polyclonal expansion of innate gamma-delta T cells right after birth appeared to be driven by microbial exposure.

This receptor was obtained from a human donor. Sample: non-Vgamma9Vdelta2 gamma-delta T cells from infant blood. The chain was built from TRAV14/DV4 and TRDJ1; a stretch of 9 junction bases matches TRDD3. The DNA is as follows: TGTGCTCTGAGTGAAGCCCCCCCTTCCCAGTACTGGGGGACGGGTAAACTCATCTTT. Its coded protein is CALSEAPPSQYWGTGKLIF.